These T cell receptor beta chains were read from a single sample in a study of beta chain features in type 1 diabetes. Measured with immunoSEQ multiplex PCR; TCRdb has only the in-frame clones, and not every one. Of 150,000 to 200,000 clones in the sample, more than 10% were seen once. Sequenced: central memory CD4+ T cells from blood. The receptors shown here come from a woman aged 18 to 35 in good health. Both conserved end residues are part of each CDR3. Fields, in order: CDR3 protein, CDR3 DNA, J gene, D gene, V gene, clone size. The D gene is left open where the match is weak. The listing skips clone size in some rows; elsewhere it reads once, few, many or a size class.

CDR3 protein: CASSVWGRQPQHF; CDR3 DNA: TGTGCCAGCAGTGTCTGGGGCCGCCAGCCCCAGCATTTT; J gene: TRBJ1-5; D gene: .; V gene: TRBV2; clone size: few
CDR3 protein: CASSMIGVRTNNEQFF; CDR3 DNA: TGTGCCAGTAGTATGATAGGGGTCCGCACGAATAATGAGCAGTTCTTC; J gene: TRBJ2-1; D gene: .; V gene: TRBV19; clone size: .
CDR3 protein: CASSLSPVEQYF; CDR3 DNA: TGTGCCAGCAGCTTGTCCCCCGTCGAGCAGTACTTC; J gene: TRBJ2-7; D gene: .; V gene: TRBV5-6; clone size: .
CDR3 protein: CASSKDRGLKETQYF; CDR3 DNA: TGTGCCAGCAGTAAAGACAGGGGATTAAAAGAGACCCAGTACTTC; J gene: TRBJ2-5; D gene: TRBD1; V gene: TRBV2; clone size: .
CDR3 protein: CASSQGWRVENIQYF; CDR3 DNA: TGTGCCAGCAGCCAAGGCTGGAGGGTAGAAAACATTCAGTACTTC; J gene: TRBJ2-4; D gene: .; V gene: TRBV14; clone size: .
CDR3 protein: CAISDVGGSRETQYF; CDR3 DNA: TGTGCCATCAGTGATGTGGGCGGGAGCCGGGAGACCCAGTACTTC; J gene: TRBJ2-5; D gene: TRBD2; V gene: TRBV10-3; clone size: many
CDR3 protein: CASSFPSGSSSVETQYF; CDR3 DNA: TGTGCCAGCAGCTTCCCTAGCGGGAGTTCCTCGGTGGAGACCCAGTACTTC; J gene: TRBJ2-5; D gene: TRBD2; V gene: TRBV7-2; clone size: .
CDR3 protein: CASSRRASSTAQYF; CDR3 DNA: TGTGCCAGCAGCCGCCGCGCGTCGAGTACAGCCCAGTATTTT; J gene: TRBJ2-3; D gene: .; V gene: TRBV28; clone size: .
CDR3 protein: CASGGAGYSNQPQHF; CDR3 DNA: TGTGCCAGCGGAGGGGCGGGGTATAGCAATCAGCCCCAGCATTTT; J gene: TRBJ1-5; D gene: .; V gene: TRBV7-8; clone size: few
CDR3 protein: CASSVPSGGSQTQYF; CDR3 DNA: TGTGCCAGCAGCGTACCAAGCGGGGGGTCCCAAACGCAGTATTTT; J gene: TRBJ2-3; D gene: TRBD2; V gene: TRBV9; clone size: .
CDR3 protein: CASSVGPGGSYGYTF; CDR3 DNA: TGTGCCAGCAGCGTAGGACCGGGGGGCTCCTATGGCTACACCTTC; J gene: TRBJ1-2; D gene: .; V gene: TRBV9; clone size: few
CDR3 protein: CASRQASGNTEAFF; CDR3 DNA: TGTGCCAGCAGACAGGCCTCTGGGAACACTGAAGCTTTCTTT; J gene: TRBJ1-1; D gene: .; V gene: TRBV6-1; clone size: few
CDR3 protein: CASNSQFANTGELFF; CDR3 DNA: TGTGCCAGCAACTCACAGTTCGCGAACACCGGGGAGCTGTTTTTT; J gene: TRBJ2-2; D gene: .; V gene: TRBV7-2; clone size: few
CDR3 protein: CASSLAGGLTETQYF; CDR3 DNA: TGTGCCAGCAGCTTAGCGGGAGGGCTCACGGAGACCCAGTACTTC; J gene: TRBJ2-5; D gene: TRBD2; V gene: TRBV7-2; clone size: .
CDR3 protein: CASSVALAGGHEQYF; CDR3 DNA: TGTGCCAGCAGCGTAGCCCTAGCGGGAGGACACGAGCAGTACTTC; J gene: TRBJ2-7; D gene: TRBD2; V gene: TRBV9; clone size: .
CDR3 protein: CASSYSQGTYEQYF; CDR3 DNA: TGTGCCAGCAGTTACAGTCAGGGCACCTACGAGCAGTACTTC; J gene: TRBJ2-7; D gene: .; V gene: TRBV28; clone size: .
CDR3 protein: CASSEGQAPSYEQYF; CDR3 DNA: TGTGCCAGCAGCGAGGGACAGGCGCCATCCTACGAGCAGTACTTC; J gene: TRBJ2-7; D gene: TRBD1; V gene: TRBV2; clone size: .
CDR3 protein: CASSTHQGSYEQYF; CDR3 DNA: TGTGCCAGCAGCACACATCAGGGCTCCTACGAGCAGTACTTC; J gene: TRBJ2-7; D gene: .; V gene: TRBV7-9; clone size: few
CDR3 protein: CASSLGTSIINLDF; CDR3 DNA: TGCGCCAGCAGCCTCGGGACTAGTATCATTAATCTGGATTTT; J gene: TRBJ2-3; D gene: TRBD2; V gene: TRBV5-1; clone size: .
CDR3 protein: CASSATSGRGEQFF; CDR3 DNA: TGTGCCAGCAGTGCTACTAGCGGGAGGGGGGAGCAGTTCTTC; J gene: TRBJ2-1; D gene: TRBD2; V gene: TRBV6-6; clone size: .
CDR3 protein: CASSSSQRYTGELFF; CDR3 DNA: TGTGCCAGTAGTAGTTCCCAGCGGTACACCGGGGAGCTGTTTTTT; J gene: TRBJ2-2; D gene: .; V gene: TRBV19; clone size: few
CDR3 protein: CASSEGAGPYGNEQFF; CDR3 DNA: TGTGCCAGCAGCGAGGGGGCGGGCCCCTACGGCAATGAGCAGTTCTTC; J gene: TRBJ2-1; D gene: TRBD1; V gene: TRBV9; clone size: .
CDR3 protein: CASSFGEGELFF; CDR3 DNA: TGTGCCAGCAGTTTCGGAGAAGGGGAGCTGTTTTTT; J gene: TRBJ2-2; D gene: .; V gene: TRBV2; clone size: .
CDR3 protein: CASSLGLMVNEQYF; CDR3 DNA: TGTGCCAGCAGCTTGGGGCTTATGGTGAACGAGCAGTACTTC; J gene: TRBJ2-7; D gene: .; V gene: TRBV7-8; clone size: few
CDR3 protein: CSVGLGVNTEAFF; CDR3 DNA: TGCAGCGTTGGTTTAGGAGTAAACACTGAAGCTTTCTTT; J gene: TRBJ1-1; D gene: .; V gene: TRBV29-1; clone size: few
CDR3 protein: CASGQGGYTF; CDR3 DNA: TGTGCCAGCGGACAGGGAGGCTACACCTTC; J gene: TRBJ1-2; D gene: TRBD1; V gene: TRBV11-2; clone size: few
CDR3 protein: CASSGQPGNTIYF; CDR3 DNA: TGTGCCAGTAGCGGACAGCCTGGAAACACCATATATTTT; J gene: TRBJ1-3; D gene: .; V gene: TRBV19; clone size: .
CDR3 protein: CATRTSGMDEQIF; CDR3 DNA: TGTGCCACCAGGACTAGCGGGATGGATGAGCAGATCTTC; J gene: TRBJ2-1; D gene: TRBD2; V gene: TRBV10-3; clone size: .
CDR3 protein: CASSFGSGTGELFF; CDR3 DNA: TGCGCCAGCAGCTTTGGGTCGGGCACCGGGGAGCTGTTTTTT; J gene: TRBJ2-2; D gene: .; V gene: TRBV5-1; clone size: few
CDR3 protein: CASRIDRGLGNTIYF; CDR3 DNA: TGTGCCAGCAGAATCGACAGGGGGCTTGGAAACACCATATATTTT; J gene: TRBJ1-3; D gene: TRBD1; V gene: TRBV7-8; clone size: .
CDR3 protein: CASSAGTVTEAFF; CDR3 DNA: TGTGCCAGCAGCGCGGGGACGGTCACTGAAGCTTTCTTT; J gene: TRBJ1-1; D gene: .; V gene: TRBV7-3; clone size: few
CDR3 protein: CASSAGQGTYEQYF; CDR3 DNA: TGTGCCAGCAGTGCGGGACAGGGCACCTACGAGCAGTACTTC; J gene: TRBJ2-7; D gene: TRBD1; V gene: TRBV2; clone size: .
CDR3 protein: CASSLGGNSNQPQHF; CDR3 DNA: TGCGCCAGCAGCTTGGGAGGTAATAGCAATCAGCCCCAGCATTTT; J gene: TRBJ1-5; D gene: .; V gene: TRBV5-1; clone size: few
CDR3 protein: CASRLLGGRSSYEQYF; CDR3 DNA: TGTGCCAGCAGGCTCCTTGGCGGGAGGAGCTCCTACGAGCAGTACTTC; J gene: TRBJ2-7; D gene: TRBD2; V gene: TRBV27; clone size: .
CDR3 protein: CASSYEGQGQNIQYF; CDR3 DNA: TGTGCCAGCAGTTACGAAGGACAGGGCCAAAACATTCAGTACTTC; J gene: TRBJ2-4; D gene: TRBD1; V gene: TRBV6-5; clone size: few